This T cell receptor beta chain was profiled in a study of metastatic and nonmetastatic thyroid tumors. The wider study: Patients with malignant and benign thyroid disease provided blood and tumor or nodule tissue, whose repertoires were compared.

Study-wide findings and caveats: Relative to benign nodules, malignant thyroid tumors were reportedly characterized by significantly elevated TCR beta diversity in blood and tumor.

Trimming shortened V by 0 bases and J by 4 bases, and 13 bases separated the two germline ends. Germline V lookup: CDR1 LGHNA, CDR2 YNFKEQ. There are 15 residues in the CDR3. Under the authors' procedure: For papillary thyroid cancer, a distant-metastasis classifier was constructed from CDR3 differences observed across clinicopathological groups. Through MiXCR, TCRdb re-clonotyped the PCR reads. TCRdb's processing, not the study's, gives the V and J calls here. Of 84,000 or so clones in the sample, 8% to 9.5% are singletons; the top ten hold roughly 10%. This clone came up many times. The target antigen is unknown. Each patient went into thyroid surgery without having received any treatment.

Sequencing input: blood. The V and J genes are TRBV4-2 and TRBJ2-7; tentatively, D is TRBD1 or TRBD2 (5 bases each). The receptor's source is a female donor with papillary thyroid cancer or a benign thyroid nodule (not recorded which). Some clones in this sample may be carry-over from other donors' samples. The CDR3 nucleotides read TGTGCCAGCAGCCAAGACCCCCGGGACGGGTACGAGCAGTACTTC. It translates to CASSQDPRDGYEQYF.